A selection of T cell receptor beta chains follows, all from one sample in a study of T cell responses to AZD1222 COVID-19 vaccine. The data were produced by immunoSEQ multiplex PCR, yet TCRdb's version contains in-frame clones alone and is incomplete. The sample shows some 110,000 clones, 88% of them seen only once. Source: peripheral blood, taken on day 0 of AZD1222 vaccination. These receptors were collected from an adult in good health. CDR3s include the opening cysteine and the closing phenylalanine or tryptophan. Fields, in order: D gene, clone size, J gene, V gene, CDR3 protein, CDR3 DNA. The D gene is left open where the match is weak. Clone size, where shown, is once, few, many, or a class for clones that have expanded.

>NA|NA|TRBJ1-1|TRBV6-5
CASSYSAGWIEAFF
TGTGCCAGCAGTTACTCCGCAGGGTGGATTGAAGCTTTCTTT
>NA|NA|TRBJ1-4|TRBV24-1
CATSELGESEKLFF
TGTGCCACCAGTGAACTAGGGGAGAGTGAAAAACTGTTTTTT
>NA|NA|TRBJ1-3|TRBV13
CASSPPGSGNTIYF
TGTGCCAGCAGCCCCCCCGGCTCTGGAAACACCATATATTTT
>TRBD1|NA|TRBJ1-1|TRBV7-9
CASSWTGVEAFF
TGTGCCAGCAGCTGGACAGGAGTTGAAGCTTTCTTT
>NA|NA|TRBJ1-3|TRBV7-2
CASSLVDRGNTIYF
TGTGCCAGCAGCTTAGTCGATCGCGGAAACACCATATATTTT
>TRBD2|NA|TRBJ2-2|TRBV28
CASLAGGKPNTGELFF
TGTGCCAGTCTTGCGGGGGGTAAACCAAACACCGGGGAGCTGTTTTTT
>TRBD1|NA|TRBJ1-4|TRBV5-4
CASSLQGAREKLFF
TGTGCCAGCAGTTTACAGGGGGCGCGGGAAAAACTGTTTTTT
>TRBD1|NA|TRBJ2-7|TRBV6-2/TRBV6-3
CASSVDRGYEQYF
TGTGCCAGCAGTGTGGACAGGGGATACGAGCAGTACTTC
>TRBD1|NA|TRBJ2-4|TRBV27
CASSFAPGQGTKGDKNIQYF
TGTGCCAGCAGTTTCGCTCCGGGACAGGGGACGAAAGGTGACAAAAACATTCAGTACTTC
>NA|NA|TRBJ1-4|TRBV27
CASSRTREGEKLFF
TGTGCCAGCAGCAGGACACGGGAAGGTGAAAAACTGTTTTTT
>NA|NA|TRBJ1-1|TRBV7-2
CASSLRLGLESRFNGAFF
TGTGCCAGCTCACTCCGTTTGGGCTTAGAATCAAGGTTTAACGGAGCTTTCTTT
>NA|few|TRBJ2-7|TRBV7-9
CASSLGGGDYHEQYF
TGTGCCAGCAGCTTAGGTGGGGGCGACTACCACGAGCAGTACTTC
>NA|NA|TRBJ1-1|TRBV11-2
CPAEGDTLEAFF
TGCCCCGCGGAGGGGGACACCCTTGAAGCTTTCTTT
>NA|NA|TRBJ1-2|TRBV29-1
CSASVGQGYTF
TGCAGCGCCTCGGTAGGGCAAGGCTACACCTTC